The entry that follows covers one T cell receptor beta chain sequence. This clonotype was detected ten times or more. Its antigen target is currently unknown. Qualities for individual bases were not recorded, and no much larger clone is one base off. The sample comes from a study of glioma-infiltrating T cells (TCRdb year 2016). Concerning the study at large: Glioma tissue, non-neoplastic brain tissue and matched peripheral blood mononuclear cells were used as sources from which TCR alpha- and beta-chain repertoires were sequenced. The paired cohort was made up of three low-grade glioma patients, under ten primary glioblastoma patients and three non-glioma patients who contributed non-neoplastic brain tissue. To gauge divergence between tissue and blood T-cell populations, every tissue-infiltrating repertoire was compared against the peripheral blood repertoire from the same patient.

The study at large found these results: Very few CDR3 sequences were found to be shared between tissue and blood, and this scarcity was attributed to high CDR3 diversity and limited sampling. VJ-independent divergence between tissue and blood was found to be below expectation in non-neoplastic patients but above expectation in all gliomas, particularly low-grade gliomas. Group comparisons rested on small numbers: three non-neoplastic, three low-grade glioma and roughly eight glioblastoma patients.

The iRepertoire nested amplicon-rescue multiplex PCR (arm-PCR) platform was used to amplify TCR alpha and beta CDR3 regions from RNA. The input for one-step reverse transcription and amplification was 100-400 ng of either tissue mRNA or PBMC total RNA. Following bead purification, Illumina adapters were added through a secondary multiplex PCR, and the libraries were then gel-purified between 200 and 400 bp. Internal 6-nucleotide barcodes were carried by the libraries and were used for demultiplexing. Libraries were sequenced on an Illumina MiSeq with 2x220 or 2x250 nucleotide paired-end reads. The paper's data handling went like this. FLASH 1.2.11 was used to merge paired reads, and BWA-MEM then aligned the reads to the GRCh37 human genome before TRA and TRB reads were extracted. For V and J assignment, an IMGT-derived reference of cassette sequences and CDR3 motifs that included pseudogenes was used. Reads were translated in three frames, and productive CDR3s were defined by a C…FGXG motif without stop codons. Unique combinations of V-J cassette pair and CDR3 amino acid sequence were defined as clonotypes. Reads were filtered by Hamming distance, with the threshold set by the sequence error rate of each sample in mapped regions. Starting from the raw public reads, TCRdb applied fastp trimming at Q25, assembled clones with MiXCR and retained in-frame beta chains. For every CDR3 protein sequence, its rows merge into one entry that carries the most common genes and DNA. TCRdb's processing, not the authors' own work, is the source of the V and J calls. The sample table contains 90,000 to 100,000 distinct CDR3 sequences; only one count was recorded for roughly 40% of them. Together, the top ten hold 35% to 40% of the sample.

The TCR originated in a human donor with low-grade glioma or glioblastoma, undergoing nonglioma brain surgery, or in good health (not recorded which). Input material: glioma tissue, nonneoplastic brain tissue, or PBMCs (not recorded which).

The CDR3 is CASSLGRAQETQYF. The nucleotides read TGTGCCAGCAGCTTGGGACGGGCGCAAGAGACCCAGTACTTC. The sequence links TRBV5-4 to TRBJ2-5, with the D gene call left open. The germline ends are 8 bases apart after V is trimmed by 0 bases and J by 2 bases. Looking up the germline V gene (reference sequence) yields CDR1 SGHNT and CDR2 YYREEE. Including the terminal cysteine and phenylalanine, the CDR3 comprises 14 residues. CDR3 DNA is the only sequence kept; it has 42 bases, read in frame from the first base.